This entry lists 15 T cell receptor beta chains sequenced from one sample in a study of T-cell memory formation after mild COVID-19. TCRdb re-analysed the 5' RACE reads in MiXCR, keeping a single row per CDR3 protein. This repertoire shows fewer than 600,000 distinct CDR3 sequences, less than 25% found once; its top ten account for roughly 8.3%. The sample was PBMCs or a T cell subset sorted from them (not recorded which). The source is an adult woman who had mild COVID-19 (a few samples of this study predate the infection). Cell type and time point are not known.

V gene TRBV9 combines with J gene TRBJ1-1; 9 nucleotides line up with TRBD1. In germline, CDR1 is SGDLS, CDR2 YYNGEE. The CDR3 runs to 15 residues. V lost 3 bases, J lost 1 base, and 4 bases stayed unmatched. Here the CDR3 reads CASSGDRGTNTEAFF. CDR3 DNA: TGTGCCAGCAGCGGAGACAGGGGGACGAACACTGAAGCTTTCTTT.

The chain has TRBV12-3 or TRBV12-4 and TRBJ2-5, with 7 bases aligning to TRBD1. Germline trimming cut 4 bases from V and 4 bases from J; bases unmatched to any gene: 6. This CDR3 contains 14 residues. The CDR3 DNA is TGTGCCAGCAGTTCCACAACAGGGGTAGAGACCCAGTACTTC. This translates into CASSSTTGVETQYF.

CDR3 sequence reads: CAIRGPGQGAQLGYTF. The CDR3 DNA is TGTGCCATTAGAGGACCGGGACAGGGGGCGCAGTTAGGCTACACCTTC. The genes are TRBV10-3 and TRBJ1-2, with 12 bases fitting TRBD1. V lost 9 bases to trimming and J lost 8 bases; unmatched junction nucleotides: 16. Germline assignment: CDR1 ENHRY and CDR2 SYGVKD. This CDR3 spans 16 amino acids.

The rearrangement uses TRBV20-1 and TRBJ2-5; 7 positions match TRBD2. Per germline, CDR1 DFQATT and CDR2 SNEGSKA (reference sequence). This CDR3 comprises 15 residues. V trimming: 1 base; J trimming: 4 bases; junction bases outside the gene matches: 9. The CDR3 spells CSARVLRGEGETQYF. The CDR3, as DNA: TGCAGTGCTAGAGTTCTCCGGGGGGAGGGAGAGACCCAGTACTTC.

The gene calls are TRBV7-3 and TRBJ2-3; possibly TRBD1 for D (6 bases). Between the trimmed V and J ends, which lost 5 bases and 9 bases, there was a span of 12 bases. CDR3 length equals 12 residues. Per germline, CDR1 SGHTA and CDR2 FQGTGA. As DNA, the CDR3 is TGTGCCAGCAGCGCACACAGGGACACGCAGTATTTT. Translation: CASSAHRDTQYF.

This clonotype was detected a few times. The chain employs TRBV5-1 and TRBJ2-7; no clear D gene. V was pared by 4 bases and J by 5 bases, with 19 bases between. CDR1 is SGHRS, CDR2 YFSETQ, per germline. The CDR3 length is 15 residues. CDR3 region: CASSPSSGRTDEQYF. As DNA, the CDR3 is TGCGCCAGCAGCCCCTCGTCTGGACGGACGGACGAGCAGTACTTC.

The sample holds a few counts of this clonotype. The chain uses TRBV6-2 or TRBV6-3 and TRBJ2-7, with 7 positions matching TRBD1. This CDR3 region has 15 residues. The trim removed 8 bases at V and 3 bases at J, leaving 13 bases unmatched. Germline V gives CDR1 MNHEY, CDR2 SVGEGT. CDR3 protein: CASGYKWDSFYEQYF. The CDR3 bases are TGTGCCAGCGGATATAAGTGGGACAGCTTCTACGAGCAGTACTTC.

The chain is built from TRBV24-1 and TRBJ2-1; 8 nucleotides line up with TRBD1. Germline CDR1 reads KGHDR; CDR2 reads SFDVKD. The CDR3 runs to 16 residues. V lost 2 bases, J lost 3 bases, and 5 bases stayed unmatched. For the CDR3, the DNA is TGTGCCACCAGTGATTGGCAGGGGGCGGGCTACAATGAGCAGTTCTTC. It encodes CATSDWQGAGYNEQFF.

The genes are TRBV5-1 and TRBJ2-3; TRBD1 aligns across 10 bases. The CDR3 consists of 15 residues. V was pared by 4 bases and J by 6 bases, with 8 bases of the junction left unmatched. CDR1 SGHRS and CDR2 YFSETQ come from the germline V gene. CDR3 loop: CASSALGQGLDTQYF. DNA for the CDR3: TGCGCCAGCAGCGCACTGGGACAGGGGTTGGATACGCAGTATTTT.

This chain uses TRBV28 with TRBJ2-5; D could derive from TRBD1 or TRBD2 (6 bases each). This CDR3 contains 15 residues. The ends were cut back, 2 bases at V and 5 bases at J, with 15 bases in the middle. Germline loops: CDR1 MDHEN, CDR2 SYDVKM. The CDR3, as DNA: TGTGCCAGCAGTTTACCCCCGGGGGCCAGGGAGACCCAGTACTTC. It codes for CASSLPPGARETQYF.

The gene calls are TRBV20-1 and TRBJ1-1; D is ambiguous. Germline V CDR1 and CDR2: DFQATT, SNEGSKA (reference sequence). There are 12 residues in the CDR3. V lost 4 bases and J 11 bases, leaving 17 bases between the germline ends. The CDR3 DNA sequence: TGCAGTGCTATCTCGCCCACCAAAGGGGCTTTCTTT. This gives the protein CSAISPTKGAFF.

The V call is TRBV20-1, the J call TRBJ2-3; D perhaps matches TRBD2 (6 bases). The CDR3 is made up of 14 amino acids. Germline V gives CDR1 DFQATT, CDR2 SNEGSKA (reference sequence). Trimming pared 6 bases from V and 6 bases from J, leaving 19 bases between. The CDR3 loop is CSAPDPGRPDTQYF. Here the CDR3 DNA reads TGCAGTGCCCCGGACCCAGGGAGGCCGGATACGCAGTATTTT.

This chain connects TRBV12-3 or TRBV12-4 to TRBJ2-7, with 7 bases matching TRBD2. V lost 6 bases to trimming and J lost 3 bases; unmatched junction nucleotides: 8. This CDR3 is built from 14 residues. CDR3 DNA: TGTGCCAGCAGCCGGACTAGTATTTACTACGAGCAGTACTTC. Its translation: CASSRTSIYYEQYF.

J is TRBJ2-2 and V is TRBV12-3 or TRBV12-4; D may correspond to TRBD1 or TRBD2 (5 bases each). The CDR3 runs to 14 residues. V dropped 11 bases and J dropped 0 bases, with 13 bases sitting between them. The CDR3 loop is CASRRGANTGELFF. In DNA form, the CDR3 reads TGTGCCTCAAGGCGAGGGGCGAACACCGGGGAGCTGTTTTTT.

The chain employs TRBV2 and TRBJ1-2, with unresolved D. The CDR3 runs to 11 residues. Between the trimmed V and J ends, which lost 4 bases and 6 bases, there was a span of 6 bases. Germline V gene lookup returns CDR1 SNHLY and CDR2 FYNNEI. The CDR3 coding sequence is TGTGCCAGCAGTGGCGTTGATGGCTACACCTTC. Translation: CASSGVDGYTF.